The sequence of this T cell receptor beta chain was determined in a study of cytomegalovirus exposure and HLA in healthy donors. Study results and limitations: As was reported, the HLA-A and HLA-B alleles of most subjects were accurately predicted from TCR beta sequences. The classifier was said to identify cytomegalovirus status with high specificity and sensitivity. Some TCR beta chains (around 160 of them) were listed as cytomegalovirus-associated.

Participants comprised healthy donors of bone marrow. Germline V gives CDR1 SSHAT, CDR2 FNYEAQ (reference sequence). The CDR3 runs 15 residues. Deletions cut 6 bases from V and 4 bases from J, with 15 bases between. Notes on this clone: Its antigen remains unknown.

The PCR was carried out with 60 Vbeta primers and 13 Jbeta primers. The data were produced by immunoSEQ multiplex PCR, yet TCRdb's version contains in-frame clones alone and is incomplete. The sample totals 200,000 to 250,000 clones. The receptor was derived from a woman in her thirties in good health and CMV-seropositive. The chain couples TRBV7-7 to TRBJ1-4; D may be TRBD1 (6 bases). The sequenced sample was PBMCs. The CDR3 DNA follows: TGTGCCAGCAGTCAACAGGGAGGGGGTAATGAAAAACTGTTTTTT. Its protein is CASSQQGGGNEKLFF.